This passage covers 28 T cell receptor beta chains from one sample sequenced in a study of shared clonotypes between healthy human individuals. Measured with immunoSEQ multiplex PCR; TCRdb has only the in-frame clones, and not every one. The table lists around 2,000,000 clones, roughly 94% of them singletons. Naive CD8 cells lacked CD45RO, underwent positive selection for CCR7 and left out terminally differentiated effector memory CD45RA+ cells. The sample comprised naive CD8+ T cells sorted from blood. These receptors were obtained from a man aged 18 to 29 in good health.

The chain combines TRBV5-1 with TRBJ2-5; 8 bases match TRBD1. This CDR3 region has 15 residues. Germline lookup yields CDR1 SGHRS and CDR2 YFSETQ. Trimming cost V 4 bases and J 0 bases; bases outside gene matches: 5. CDR3 amino acids: CASSHRTGNQETQYF. The CDR3 bases are TGCGCCAGCAGCCACCGGACAGGGAACCAAGAGACCCAGTACTTC.

The chain has TRBV11-2 and TRBJ1-6; D perhaps matches TRBD1 (6 bases). Trimming shortened V by 3 bases and J by 7 bases, and 13 bases separated the two germline ends. Germline CDR1 reads SGHAT; CDR2 reads FQNNGV. The CDR3 length is 15 residues. The CDR3 DNA reads as TGTGCCAGCAGCTTCGGTCTGGGGGGCAATTCACCCCTCCACTTT. The encoded protein is CASSFGLGGNSPLHF.

Note on this clone: Other DNA sequences of this sample code for an identical CDR3. The chain uses TRBV6-1 and TRBJ1-2; unclear D gene. Germline V lookup: CDR1 MNHNS, CDR2 SASEGT. This CDR3 has 13 residues. The V end lost 0 bases, the J end lost 5 bases, and 7 bases lay between the germline ends. Here the CDR3 DNA reads TGTGCCAGCAGTGAAGCGCGGGATTATGGCTACACCTTC. Translated, it gives CASSEARDYGYTF.

This sequence joins TRBV19 and TRBJ2-1, with 11 bases lining up with TRBD1. In germline, CDR1 is LNHDA, CDR2 SQIVND (reference sequence). Trimming removed 3 bases from V and 5 bases from J; junction bases left unmatched: 3. CDR3 size: 15 residues. The CDR3 DNA follows: TGTGCCAGTAGTATGGGGACAGGGGGGAACAATGAGCAGTTCTTC. It specifies CASSMGTGGNNEQFF.

V gene TRBV29-1 combines with J gene TRBJ2-7; 10 bases fit TRBD1. V gave up 4 bases and J gave up 4 bases; unmatched junction bases: 10. This CDR3 is 15 amino acids long. The germline V gene has CDR1 SQVTM and CDR2 ANQGSEA. CDR3 residues: CSVVLRDRGGYEQYF. Here the CDR3 DNA reads TGCAGCGTTGTACTCCGGGACAGGGGAGGATACGAGCAGTACTTC.

As regards this clone: The same CDR3 can be traced to other DNA sequences in this sample. The chain is built from TRBV7-9 and TRBJ1-1; D is perhaps TRBD1 (5 bases). V was trimmed by 5 bases and J by 5 bases, leaving 15 bases between them. This CDR3 has 14 amino acids. CDR1 SEHNR and CDR2 FQNEAQ come from the germline V gene (reference sequence). DNA for the CDR3: TGTGCCAGCAGCCCCGTGCAGGGCGGAACTGAAGCTTTCTTT. This translates into CASSPVQGGTEAFF.

This clone was counted a single time. V is TRBV6-5 and J is TRBJ2-1, with 7 nucleotides matching TRBD2. The CDR3 is made up of 13 amino acids. V shed 4 bases, J shed 9 bases, and the junction held 6 bases outside the gene matches. Germline V gives CDR1 MNHEY, CDR2 SVGAGI. CDR3 sequence (DNA): TGTGCCAGCAGTTTTACTAGCGACGGTGAGCAGTTCTTC. It translates to CASSFTSDGEQFF.

The chain couples TRBV30 to TRBJ2-7, with a possible D match to TRBD1 (7 bases). This CDR3 is built from 12 residues. CDR1 is GTSNPN, CDR2 SVGIG, per germline (reference sequence). With 4 bases removed from V and 6 bases from J, the gap between germline ends came to 13 bases. CDR3 coding DNA: TGTGCCTGGAATGCAGGGGGGATCGAGCAGTACTTC. Its protein product is CAWNAGGIEQYF.

The chain combines TRBV11-3 with TRBJ2-7, with a tentative D call TRBD1 (5 bases). Trimming cost V 1 base and J 2 bases, with 9 bases left between them. CDR1 and CDR2 (germline): SGHNT, YENEEA. The CDR3 length is 14 residues. CDR3 in amino acids: CASSLGGPTYEQYF. The DNA for the CDR3 is TGTGCCAGCAGCTTAGGGGGCCCAACCTACGAGCAGTACTTC.

A single count supports this clone. This chain uses TRBV10-3 with TRBJ2-6, with D perhaps matching TRBD2 (5 bases). The CDR3 is made up of 16 amino acids. V was clipped by 2 bases and J by 1 base, with 9 bases between them. The germline V gene encodes CDR1 ENHRY and CDR2 SYGVKD. The CDR3 reads CAISEDGESGANVLTF. The CDR3 DNA reads as TGTGCCATCAGTGAGGACGGGGAGTCTGGGGCCAACGTCCTGACTTTC.

This chain connects TRBV11-1 to TRBJ1-1; D may be TRBD1 (5 bases). CDR3 length: 16 amino acids. Between the trimmed V and J ends, which lost 5 bases and 0 bases, there was a span of 16 bases. Germline values: CDR1 SGHAT, CDR2 FQDESV (reference sequence). The CDR3 sequence: CASSPLWGDLNTEAFF. The CDR3 nucleotides read TGTGCCAGCAGCCCTCTTTGGGGGGACTTGAACACTGAAGCTTTCTTT.

The chain has TRBV4-1 and TRBJ2-3; weak D call: TRBD2 (6 bases). Trimming left V 4 bases short and J 7 bases short, with 15 bases between. The CDR3 covers 14 residues. Germline values: CDR1 MGHRA, CDR2 YSYEKL. The CDR3 nucleotides read TGCGCCAGCAGCCTCGCTCTCGGCGGGAATACGCAGTATTTT. Its translation: CASSLALGGNTQYF.

The rearrangement uses TRBV27 and TRBJ2-4, with 7 bases identical to TRBD1. V shed 4 bases, J shed 7 bases, and the junction held 10 bases outside the gene matches. CDR1 MNHEY and CDR2 SMNVEV come from the germline V gene (reference sequence). The CDR3 has 15 amino acids. CDR3 residues: CASSYSPTGFNIQYF. The CDR3 DNA sequence: TGTGCCAGCAGTTATTCCCCGACAGGGTTTAACATTCAGTACTTC.

A note on this clone: This CDR3 is also generated by other DNA sequences in the sample. V and J are TRBV7-9 and TRBJ2-5; either TRBD1 or TRBD2 may fit D (5 bases each). V was shortened by 1 base and J by 2 bases, with 11 bases between the two germline ends. The germline V gene has CDR1 SEHNR and CDR2 FQNEAQ (reference sequence). The CDR3 runs 15 residues. Here the CDR3 DNA reads TGTGCCAGCAGCTTAGACCCGGGGCTGCAAGAGACCCAGTACTTC. Residues: CASSLDPGLQETQYF.

V usage is TRBV7-2 and J usage is TRBJ1-6; 8 bases are a match to TRBD1. Germline loops: CDR1 SGHTA, CDR2 FQGNSA. The CDR3 is 17 amino acids. The V gene end was trimmed by 1 base and the J gene end by 10 bases; junction bases not matched to a gene: 12. This CDR3 reads CASSLVPQGAQGSPLHF. CDR3 in DNA: TGTGCCAGCAGCTTAGTCCCCCAGGGGGCGCAGGGGTCACCCCTCCACTTT.

The V call is TRBV5-6, the J call TRBJ2-3, with D uncertain. The ends were cut back, 0 bases at V and 6 bases at J, with 5 bases in the middle. The V gene's germline CDR1 is SGHDT and CDR2 YYEEEE. There are 12 residues in the CDR3. The CDR3 DNA is TGTGCCAGCAGCTTGGTTTCCGATACGCAGTATTTT. This codes for CASSLVSDTQYF.

The V call is TRBV7-2, the J call TRBJ2-7; 13 bases fit TRBD2. The CDR3 runs to 16 residues. In germline, CDR1 is SGHTA, CDR2 FQGNSA. V was clipped by 5 bases and J by 6 bases; unmatched bases: 10. The DNA of the CDR3 is TGTGCCAGCAGCACGGGGACTAGCGGGACAATTGTCGAGCAGTACTTC. This encodes CASSTGTSGTIVEQYF.

This chain joins TRBV7-3 and TRBJ2-2; possible D gene TRBD1, 6 bases. Per germline, CDR1 SGHTA and CDR2 FQGTGA. CDR3 length: 15 residues. Trimming removed 5 bases from V and 0 bases from J, with 10 bases in between. CDR3 sequence reads: CASSEQGSNTGELFF. The CDR3 DNA is TGTGCCAGCAGCGAACAGGGTTCGAACACCGGGGAGCTGTTTTTT.

J is TRBJ1-5 and V is TRBV6-5, with D unresolved. CDR3 length equals 14 residues. Trimming took off 2 bases at V and 5 bases at J, with 10 bases between the two ends. Germline CDR1 reads MNHEY; CDR2 reads SVGAGI. This CDR3 reads CASSYVQPYQPQHF. The DNA of the CDR3 is TGTGCCAGCAGTTACGTACAGCCTTATCAGCCCCAGCATTTT.

The chain is built from TRBV30 and TRBJ2-7; 8 bases agree with TRBD2. With 0 bases clipped from V and 13 bases from J, the junction kept 11 bases outside the gene matches. Germline V gene data show CDR1 as GTSNPN and CDR2 as SVGIG (reference sequence). CDR3 size: 13 residues. The CDR3 DNA is TGTGCCTGGAGTGTACTTAGCGGGGCCGGTGCATACTTC. It encodes CAWSVLSGAGAYF.

CDR3 in amino acids: CASEENTGELFF. Written as DNA, the CDR3 is TGTGCCAGCGAGGAAAACACCGGGGAGCTGTTTTTT. The chain joins TRBV5-4 to TRBJ2-2; no reliable D call. The V end was cut by 7 bases, the J end by 2 bases, with 6 bases between. CDR3 length equals 12 residues. Germline CDR1 and CDR2: SGHNT and YYREEE (reference sequence). The complete variable domain, with remaining parts taken from reference TRBV5-4 and TRBJ2-2, reads ETGVTQSPTHLIKTRGQQVTLRCSSQSGHNTVSWYQQALGQGPQFIFQYYREEENGRGNFPPRFSGLQFPNYSSELNVNALELDDSALYLCASEENTGELFFGEGSRLTVL.

Notes on this clone: Other DNA sequences in this specimen translate into the identical CDR3. J is TRBJ2-5 and V is TRBV4-1, with 9 positions matching TRBD2. Germline-derived CDR1 and CDR2 are MGHRA and YSYEKL. The V gene end was trimmed by 0 bases and the J gene end by 0 bases; junction bases not matched to a gene: 2. The CDR3 totals 16 residues. CDR3 DNA: TGCGCCAGCAGCCAAGATCTAGCGGGGTACCAAGAGACCCAGTACTTC. Its translation: CASSQDLAGYQETQYF.

The V call is TRBV19, the J call TRBJ1-4, with D tentatively TRBD1 (5 bases). The CDR3 is 14 residues long. Deletions cut 10 bases from V and 4 bases from J, with 16 bases between. CDR1 and CDR2 from the germline V gene are LNHDA and SQIVND (reference sequence). CDR3: CATYDGAINEKLFF. The CDR3 coding sequence is TGTGCCACTTACGACGGGGCTATTAATGAAAAACTGTTTTTT.

V is TRBV19 and J is TRBJ1-1, with D maybe TRBD1 (5 bases). This CDR3 spans 12 amino acids. Per germline, CDR1 LNHDA and CDR2 SQIVND (reference sequence). V was pared by 5 bases and J by 6 bases, with 10 bases between. CDR3 amino acids: CASSPGTSEAFF. The CDR3 DNA sequence: TGTGCCAGTAGTCCAGGGACTTCTGAAGCTTTCTTT.

This rearrangement joins TRBV19 to TRBJ1-5; unclear D gene. The CDR3 is 15 amino acids. Germline V gene data show CDR1 as LNHDA and CDR2 as SQIVND (reference sequence). V was pared by 3 bases and J by 2 bases, with 11 bases between. The DNA of the CDR3 is TGTGCCAGTAGTATGAACGGGTACGGCAATCAGCCCCAGCATTTT. Translating gives CASSMNGYGNQPQHF.

This sequence joins TRBV28 and TRBJ1-2; no clear D. Per germline, CDR1 MDHEN and CDR2 SYDVKM. This CDR3 has 13 residues. Between the trimmed V and J ends, which lost 3 bases and 4 bases, there was a span of 9 bases. This CDR3 reads CASSFDAGYGYTF. DNA of the CDR3: TGTGCCAGCAGTTTCGACGCGGGCTATGGCTACACCTTC.

This chain uses TRBV19 with TRBJ1-1; D is perhaps TRBD1 (5 bases). V shed 6 bases and J shed 1 base, with 9 bases lying between them. Germline-derived CDR1 and CDR2 are LNHDA and SQIVND (reference sequence). The CDR3 spans 13 residues. CDR3 protein: CASSGTANTEAFF. The CDR3 bases are TGTGCCAGTAGCGGGACGGCGAACACTGAAGCTTTCTTT.

This clone has a single count. The V and J genes are TRBV5-4 and TRBJ2-3, with 10 bases fitting TRBD2. This CDR3 spans 15 amino acids. Trimming cost V 3 bases and J 4 bases; bases outside gene matches: 5. Germline V gene lookup returns CDR1 SGHNT and CDR2 YYREEE (reference sequence). The CDR3 coding sequence is TGTGCCAGCAGCTGGGAGAGCGGGGGGGCAGATACGCAGTATTTT. It specifies CASSWESGGADTQYF.